This T cell receptor (beta chain) was sequenced during a study of post-analysis software for immune sequencing data. The overall study: Recorded subtypes: relapsing-remitting, secondary progressive, progressive-relapsing; some patients unannotated. Study outcomes and limitations: Roughly 5 TRBV segments (TRBV5-6, TRBV5-1 and TRBV20-1 among them) occurred more frequently in patients than in controls. When the samples were clustered directly with F measure, those that had been prepared in the same batch showed strong co-clustering. Those with multiple sclerosis, the patient group, showed significantly lower normalized Chao1 diversity than controls.

Germline V gives CDR1 MNHEY, CDR2 SMNVEV (reference sequence). The J segment lost 1 base and the V segment lost 4 bases, leaving 5 bases of the junction unmatched. The CDR3 covers 15 residues. This clonotype was detected many times. The antigen remains unidentified. TCR beta libraries were prepared from cDNA with unique molecular identifiers. Input amounts of roughly 0.85 to 10 million T cells were used. These gave about 500,000 cDNA molecules, so each molecule approximated one T cell. MiXCR, applied by TCRdb to the PCR reads, yields one record per CDR3 protein. The data show some 450,000 distinct CDR3 sequences, with nearly 45% seen just once and 12% held by the top ten.

The receptor was isolated from a girl between 5 and 17 years old with multiple sclerosis. Source material: blood. This chain joins TRBV27 and TRBJ2-7, with 9 nucleotides matching TRBD1. In nucleotides, the CDR3 is TGTGCCAGCAGTTCTCCCGGGACAGGGTCCTACGAGCAGTACTTC. Its translation: CASSSPGTGSYEQYF.